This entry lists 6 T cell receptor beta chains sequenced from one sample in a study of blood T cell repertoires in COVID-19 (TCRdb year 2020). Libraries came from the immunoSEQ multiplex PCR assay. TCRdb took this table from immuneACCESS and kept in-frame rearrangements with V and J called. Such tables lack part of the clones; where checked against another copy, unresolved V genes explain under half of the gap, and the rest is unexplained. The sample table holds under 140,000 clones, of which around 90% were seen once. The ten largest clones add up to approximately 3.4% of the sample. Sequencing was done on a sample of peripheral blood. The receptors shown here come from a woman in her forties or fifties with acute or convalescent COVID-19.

CDR3 residues: CASSERGRYEQFF. DNA of the CDR3: TGTGCCAGCAGTGAGCGGGGGCGCTATGAGCAGTTCTTC. The rearrangement links TRBV2 to TRBJ2-1; weak D call: TRBD2 (7 bases). V gave up 3 bases and J gave up 8 bases, with 11 bases separating them. This CDR3 comprises 13 residues. From germline, CDR1 is SNHLY and CDR2 FYNNEI.

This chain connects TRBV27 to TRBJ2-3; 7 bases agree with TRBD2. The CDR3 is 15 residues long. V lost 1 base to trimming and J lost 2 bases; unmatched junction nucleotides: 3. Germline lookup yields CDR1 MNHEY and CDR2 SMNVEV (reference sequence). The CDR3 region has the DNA TGTGCCAGCAGTTTATGGCGGGAGACCACAGATACGCAGTATTTT. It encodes CASSLWRETTDTQYF.

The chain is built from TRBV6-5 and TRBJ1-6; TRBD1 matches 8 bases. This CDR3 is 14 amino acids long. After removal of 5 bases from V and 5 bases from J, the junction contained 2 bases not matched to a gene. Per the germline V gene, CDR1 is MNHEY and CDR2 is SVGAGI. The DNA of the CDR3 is TGTGCCAGCAGTCGGACAGGGAATAATTCACCCCTCCACTTT. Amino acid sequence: CASSRTGNNSPLHF.

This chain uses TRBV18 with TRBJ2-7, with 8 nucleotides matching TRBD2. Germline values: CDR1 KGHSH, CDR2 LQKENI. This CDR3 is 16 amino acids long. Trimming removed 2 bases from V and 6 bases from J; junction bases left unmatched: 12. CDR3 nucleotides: TGTGCCAGCTCACCAAGTGCGCAAGGGACTAGAGGCGAGCAGTACTTC. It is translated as CASSPSAQGTRGEQYF.

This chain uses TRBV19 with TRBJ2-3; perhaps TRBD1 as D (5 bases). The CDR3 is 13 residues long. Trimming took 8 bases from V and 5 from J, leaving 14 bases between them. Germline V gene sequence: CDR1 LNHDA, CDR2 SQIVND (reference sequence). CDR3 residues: CASGPGWRDTQYF. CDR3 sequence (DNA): TGTGCCAGTGGGCCAGGGTGGAGAGATACGCAGTATTTT.

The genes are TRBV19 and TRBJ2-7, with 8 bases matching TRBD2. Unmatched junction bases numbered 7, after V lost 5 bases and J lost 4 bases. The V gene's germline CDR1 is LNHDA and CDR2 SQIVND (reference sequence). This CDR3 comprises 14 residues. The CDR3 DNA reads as TGTGCCAGTAGTGCCAGCGGGAGACTTTACGAGCAGTACTTC. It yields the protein CASSASGRLYEQYF.